This T cell receptor beta chain was sequenced during a study of shared clonotypes between healthy human individuals. Splitting of CD4+ cells produced CD45RA+ naive and CD45RA-negative memory subsets. Germline assignment: CDR1 MDHEN and CDR2 SYDVKM. This CDR3 region has 16 residues. Deletions cut 3 bases from V and 4 bases from J, with 18 bases between. Some clones are missing from TCRdb's copy, which holds only in-frame ones; the method was immunoSEQ multiplex PCR. The sample gives 780,000 or so clones, 55% to 80% of which show up once; 1.8% is in the top ten. The rearrangement joins TRBV28 to TRBJ1-2; D may be TRBD1 (6 bases). The receptor was derived from a woman aged 25 to 39 in good health. The sample was memory CD4+ T cells sorted from blood. This sample's subset: CD45RA-negative fraction. The CDR3 bases are TGTGCCAGCAGTTTTGGGGGGCTCAGGGGAATCTATGGCTACACCTTC. Amino acid sequence: CASSFGGLRGIYGYTF.